These 18 T cell receptor beta chains came from one sample sequenced in a study of molecular identifiers for immune sequencing clone quantification. TCRdb reprocessed the PCR reads with MiXCR, giving one entry per CDR3 protein. The sample holds roughly 320,000 distinct CDR3 sequences, 20% to 25% seen once. Material: naive CD8+ T cells from blood, with Jurkat cell RNA spiked in. Noted subset: FACS-sorted CD8+CD4-CCR7+CD45RA+ naive T cells. The source of these receptors is a human donor in good health. Some libraries in this study had Jurkat cell RNA spiked in.

This clonotype was observed at least ten times. J is TRBJ1-1 and V is TRBV9; maybe TRBD1 (6 bases). This CDR3 contains 15 residues. Trimming took off 4 bases at V and 6 bases at J, with 19 bases between the two ends. Germline CDR1 and CDR2: SGDLS and YYNGEE. The DNA of the CDR3 is TGTGCCAGCAGCATCCGTGGGGGGGCGAAGTCTGAAGCTTTCTTT. It codes for CASSIRGGAKSEAFF.

This clonotype was observed at least ten times. The V call is TRBV12-3 or TRBV12-4, the J call TRBJ2-3; 9 positions agree with TRBD2. The CDR3 spans 14 residues. After removal of 6 bases from V and 1 base from J, the junction contained 2 bases not matched to a gene. The CDR3 reads CASRLAGRTDTQYF. In DNA, the CDR3 is TGTGCCAGCAGGCTAGCGGGGCGCACAGATACGCAGTATTTT.

This clonotype has ten or more counts. The chain joins TRBV7-9 to TRBJ1-5; D possibly corresponds to TRBD1 (5 bases). The germline CDR1 and CDR2 sequences are SEHNR and FQNEAQ (reference sequence). Trimming pared 1 base from V and 5 bases from J, leaving 12 bases between. The CDR3 is made up of 15 amino acids. The CDR3 coding sequence is TGTGCCAGCAGCTTAGGATCTTCAGGGTATCAGCCCCAGCATTTT. The encoded protein is CASSLGSSGYQPQHF.

As for this clonotype: The germline gene is not matched at one end of the junction; a read error may be the cause. The chain recombines TRBV6-2 or TRBV6-3 with TRBJ2-7, with TRBD1 as a possible D gene (6 bases). From germline, CDR1 is MNHEY and CDR2 SVGEGT. This CDR3 is built from 14 residues. CDR3 residues: CVSSYSGHSYEQYF. As DNA, the CDR3 is TGTGTCAGCAGTTACTCGGGACACTCCTACGAGCAGTACTTC.

This clonotype was counted between two and nine times. This sequence joins TRBV6-5 and TRBJ2-3; no firm D call. The V gene lost 3 bases and the J gene lost 0 bases, with 7 bases spanning the gap. The CDR3 contains 14 residues. CDR1 is MNHEY and CDR2 is SVGAGI in the germline V gene. CDR3 sequence: CASSYDGSTDTQYF. In DNA form, the CDR3 reads TGTGCCAGCAGTTATGACGGCAGCACAGATACGCAGTATTTT.

V usage is TRBV5-1 and J usage is TRBJ2-3, with 8 bases lining up with TRBD1. Germline values: CDR1 SGHRS, CDR2 YFSETQ. Trimming at V came to 8 bases and at J to 2 bases, leaving 7 bases not matched to a gene. The CDR3 consists of 14 residues. The CDR3, as DNA: TGCGCCAGTTGGACAGGGCCTAACACAGATACGCAGTATTTT. Translated: CASWTGPNTDTQYF.

Details on this clonotype: Being one base from a much bigger clone, this may be a read error. Written as DNA, the CDR3 is TGTGCCAGCAGTCGCTCGGAGGACCCCGATACGCAGTATTTT. This gives the protein CASSRSEDPDTQYF. V gene TRBV6-2 or TRBV6-3 combines with J gene TRBJ2-3; a possible D gene is TRBD2 (5 bases). The germline gives CDR1 MNHEY, CDR2 SVGEGT. V was trimmed by 5 bases and J by 6 bases, leaving 15 bases between them. This CDR3 contains 14 residues.

The sample holds many counts of this clonotype. This chain links TRBV12-3 or TRBV12-4 with TRBJ1-1; D gene unclear. This CDR3 is 13 amino acids long. V lost 2 bases to trimming and J lost 3 bases, with 7 bases between them. CDR3 bases: TGTGCCAGCAGTTTACTCGGCGACACTGAAGCTTTCTTT. It is translated as CASSLLGDTEAFF.

This sequence joins TRBV7-2 and TRBJ2-7, with TRBD2 identical over 8 bases. The CDR3 totals 15 residues. V lost 1 base to trimming and J lost 9 bases; unmatched junction nucleotides: 11. Germline V gene sequence: CDR1 SGHTA, CDR2 FQGNSA. The CDR3 region is CASSLGREAPFGQYF. The CDR3 region has the DNA TGTGCCAGCAGCTTAGGGCGGGAGGCCCCCTTCGGGCAGTACTTC.

The rearrangement joins TRBV12-3 or TRBV12-4 to TRBJ2-1; tentative D call: TRBD2 (6 bases). This CDR3 has 16 residues. The V end lost 4 bases, the J end lost 7 bases, and 20 bases lay between the germline ends. CDR3 in amino acids: CASSSRGGAEGNEQFF. The CDR3 DNA sequence: TGTGCCAGCAGTTCCCGTGGCGGGGCAGAGGGGAATGAGCAGTTCTTC.

In this sample, this clonotype turned up many times. CDR3 in DNA: TGTGCCAGCAGCCCAAGGACGGGGGTAGTCTTTACTGAAGCTTTCTTT. Protein: CASSPRTGVVFTEAFF. V gene TRBV14 combines with J gene TRBJ1-1; TRBD1 is a possible D gene (5 bases). CDR3 length: 16 amino acids. Germline V gene data show CDR1 as SGHDN and CDR2 as FVKESK. V lost 4 bases and J lost 5, with 20 bases in between.

The sample holds many counts of this clonotype. CDR3 loop: CASSERTSGGGLFLETQYF. The DNA for the CDR3 is TGCGCCAGCAGCGAACGGACTAGCGGGGGGGGCCTTTTCTTAGAGACCCAGTACTTC. V is TRBV5-1 and J is TRBJ2-5; 15 bases are a match to TRBD2. The CDR3 consists of 19 residues. With V trimmed by 4 bases and J by 4 bases, 14 bases remained unmatched. CDR1 and CDR2 from the germline V gene are SGHRS and YFSETQ.

This clonotype came up many times. The chain links TRBV19 to TRBJ2-1, with 12 nucleotides matching TRBD2. Germline CDR1 reads LNHDA; CDR2 reads SQIVND (reference sequence). V shed 3 bases, J shed 1 base, and the junction held 4 bases outside the gene matches. CDR3 length: 17 amino acids. The CDR3 nucleotides read TGTGCCAGTAGTATGACTAGCGGGAGTATGTCCTACAATGAGCAGTTCTTC. This translates into CASSMTSGSMSYNEQFF. Looking up the rest from reference TRBV19 and TRBJ2-1 gives the full variable domain: DGGITQSPKYLFRKEGQNVTLSCEQNLNHDAMYWYRQDPGQGLRLIYYSQIVNDFQKGDIAEGYSVSREKKESFPLTVTSAQKNPTAFYLCASSMTSGSMSYNEQFFGPGTRLTVL.

Worth noting for this clonotype: This may stem from a read error, because a much larger clone lies one nucleotide away. The chain links TRBV29-1 to TRBJ2-3; D remains ambiguous. V lost 0 bases to trimming and J lost 6 bases, with 10 bases between them. CDR1 SQVTM and CDR2 ANQGSEA come from the germline V gene. This CDR3 spans 13 amino acids. In DNA form, the CDR3 reads TGCAGCGTTGAAGATCTGGGCATGGATACGCAGTATTTT. Residues: CSVEDLGMDTQYF.

In its sample, this clonotype was seen a few times. This chain uses TRBV7-9 with TRBJ1-6; 7 bases map to TRBD1. The CDR3 covers 15 residues. Germline V gene lookup returns CDR1 SEHNR and CDR2 FQNEAQ (reference sequence). V lost 1 base to trimming and J lost 6 bases; unmatched junction nucleotides: 3. This CDR3 reads CASSLVTGANSPLHF. CDR3 nucleotide sequence: TGTGCCAGCAGCTTAGTCACAGGGGCTAATTCACCCCTCCACTTT. Drawing the rest from reference TRBV7-9 and TRBJ1-6, the complete variable domain is DTGVSQNPRHKITKRGQNVTFRCDPISEHNRLYWYRQTLGQGPEFLTYFQNEAQLEKSRLLSDRFSAERPKGSFSTLEIQRTEQGDSAMYLCASSLVTGANSPLHFGNGTRLTVT.

As to this clonotype: Given a much more abundant clone one base away, this may be a read error. The V and J genes are TRBV29-1 and TRBJ2-1; 10 bases are a match to TRBD2. Germline V gene sequence: CDR1 SQVTM, CDR2 ANQGSEA. The CDR3 runs to 18 residues. CDR3 nucleotides: TGCAGCGTTGAAGGGGAGGCTAGCGGGGGTCTCTCCTACAATGGGCAGTTCTTC. Translating gives CSVEGEASGGLSYNGQFF.

The table lists this clonotype with many counts. The chain uses TRBV29-1 and TRBJ2-3, with 7 positions matching TRBD1. The CDR3 is 13 amino acids. V was clipped by 7 bases and J by 0 bases; unmatched bases: 4. Germline assignment: CDR1 SQVTM and CDR2 ANQGSEA. CDR3 sequence reads: CSATGSSTDTQYF. DNA for the CDR3: TGCAGCGCGACAGGGTCTAGCACAGATACGCAGTATTTT.

The table lists this clonotype with many counts. The V and J genes are TRBV5-6 and TRBJ2-3; 7 bases are a match to TRBD1. Germline V gene data show CDR1 as SGHDT and CDR2 as YYEEEE. The CDR3 totals 15 residues. V lost 5 bases, J lost 4 bases, and 10 bases stayed unmatched. DNA of the CDR3: TGTGCCAGCAGTCTGAGGACAGGTAGAGCAGATACGCAGTATTTT. This codes for CASSLRTGRADTQYF. Together with reference TRBV5-6 and TRBJ2-3, the CDR3 gives the full variable domain: DAGVTQSPTHLIKTRGQQVTLRCSPKSGHDTVSWYQQALGQGPQFIFQYYEEEERQRGNFPDRFSGHQFPNYSSELNVNALLLGDSALYLCASSLRTGRADTQYFGPGTRLTVL.